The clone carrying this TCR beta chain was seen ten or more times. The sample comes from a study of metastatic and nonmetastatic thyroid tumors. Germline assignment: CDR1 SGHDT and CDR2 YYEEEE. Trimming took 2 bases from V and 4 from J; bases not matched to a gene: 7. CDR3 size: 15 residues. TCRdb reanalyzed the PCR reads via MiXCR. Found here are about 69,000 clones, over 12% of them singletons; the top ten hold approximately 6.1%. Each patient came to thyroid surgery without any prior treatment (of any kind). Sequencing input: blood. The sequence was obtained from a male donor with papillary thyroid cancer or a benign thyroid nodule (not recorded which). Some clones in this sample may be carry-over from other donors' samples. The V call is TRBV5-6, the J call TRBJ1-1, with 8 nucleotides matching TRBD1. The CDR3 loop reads CASSFYWTGITEAFF. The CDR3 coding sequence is TGTGCCAGCAGCTTCTATTGGACAGGGATCACTGAAGCTTTCTTT.